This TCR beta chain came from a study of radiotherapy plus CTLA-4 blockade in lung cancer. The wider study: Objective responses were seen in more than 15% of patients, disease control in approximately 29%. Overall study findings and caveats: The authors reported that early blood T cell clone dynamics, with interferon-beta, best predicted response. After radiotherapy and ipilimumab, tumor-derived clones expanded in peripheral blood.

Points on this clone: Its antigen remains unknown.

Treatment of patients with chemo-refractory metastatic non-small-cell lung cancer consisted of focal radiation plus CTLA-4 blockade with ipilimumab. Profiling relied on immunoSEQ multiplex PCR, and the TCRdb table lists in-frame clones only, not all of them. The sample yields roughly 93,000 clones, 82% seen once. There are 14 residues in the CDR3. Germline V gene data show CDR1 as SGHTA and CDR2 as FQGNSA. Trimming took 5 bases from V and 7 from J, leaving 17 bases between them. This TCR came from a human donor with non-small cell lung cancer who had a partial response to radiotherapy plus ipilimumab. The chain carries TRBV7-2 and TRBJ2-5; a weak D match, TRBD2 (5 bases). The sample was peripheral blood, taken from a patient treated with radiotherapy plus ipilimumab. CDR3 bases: TGTGCCAGCAGCCTGCTTGAGGGCCTCGGGACCCAGTACTTC. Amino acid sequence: CASSLLEGLGTQYF.